The T cell receptor (beta chain) described here comes from a study of cytomegalovirus exposure and HLA in healthy donors. General study points: Highest at DRB1 and lowest at HLA-C, TCR association rates differed among HLA loci in a later analysis. Clonal expansion, a later analysis showed, was greater in HLA-associated TCR beta chains than in equally common others. A later analysis found common viral pathogens apparently linked to several of the most significant clusters.

The CDR3 is 14 residues long. The germline gives CDR1 PRHDT, CDR2 FYEKMQ (reference sequence). The PCR used 60 Vbeta and 13 Jbeta primers. Only in-frame clones appear in the TCRdb table, and some are missing; sequencing was by immunoSEQ multiplex PCR. The repertoire includes 250,000 to 300,000 clones, roughly 81% of them detected once, and roughly 2% sits in the top ten. Concerning this clone: The antigen is not known.

The sequence derives from a woman aged 35 to 49 in good health and CMV-seropositive. The chain recombines TRBV13 with TRBJ2-5; a weak D match, TRBD1 (6 bases). Near its end, the DNA agrees better with TRBJ2-7, so the J call may be wrong. Input material: PBMCs. The CDR3 reads CASSLGGGFYEQYF. The CDR3 nucleotides read TGTGCCAGCAGCTTAGGTGGGGGCTTCTACGAGCAGTACTTC.